This T cell receptor (beta chain) is drawn from a study of T cell repertoires in cytomegalovirus infection. Study context: As its CMV epitopes, the study selected recently identified HLA-C-restricted and well-studied HLA-B-restricted targets. Signatures in public TCR beta sequences pointed to both CMV infection and matching HLA type.

Details on this clonotype: Its antigen is still unknown.

TCRdb redid the calling of the reads with MiXCR, one entry per CDR3 protein. The sample has under 130,000 distinct CDR3 sequences, less than 55% seen once; the top ten hold just under 75%. The V gene's germline CDR1 is SGHNT and CDR2 YYREEE (reference sequence). V was pared by 4 bases and J by 9 bases, with 11 bases between. The CDR3 extends over 12 amino acids. The chain uses TRBV5-4 and TRBJ2-1; weak D call: TRBD1 (5 bases). The sample consisted of CD8+ T cells from cultured PBMCs, taken from culture after CMV antigen stimulation. This receptor was obtained from a human donor in good health (CMV status not recorded). Some clones in this sample may be carry-over from other donors' samples. CDR3 sequence (DNA): TGTGCCAGCAGCCATCGACAGCCTGAGCAGTTCTTC. Protein product: CASSHRQPEQFF.